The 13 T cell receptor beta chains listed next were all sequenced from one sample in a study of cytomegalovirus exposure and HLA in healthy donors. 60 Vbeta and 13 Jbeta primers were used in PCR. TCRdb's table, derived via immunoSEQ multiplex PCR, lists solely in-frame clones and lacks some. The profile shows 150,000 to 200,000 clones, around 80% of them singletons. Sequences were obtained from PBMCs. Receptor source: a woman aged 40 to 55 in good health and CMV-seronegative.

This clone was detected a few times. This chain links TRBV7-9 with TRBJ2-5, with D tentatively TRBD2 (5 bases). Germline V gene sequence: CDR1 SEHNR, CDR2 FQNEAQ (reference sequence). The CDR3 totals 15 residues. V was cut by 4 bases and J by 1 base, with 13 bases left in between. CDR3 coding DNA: TGTGCCAGCAGCTCACGCGAGGGCACCCAAGAGACCCAGTACTTC. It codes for CASSSREGTQETQYF.

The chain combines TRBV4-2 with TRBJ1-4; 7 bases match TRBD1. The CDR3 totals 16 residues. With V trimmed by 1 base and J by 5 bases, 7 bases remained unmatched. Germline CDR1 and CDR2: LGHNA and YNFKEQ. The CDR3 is CASSQALGQQNEKLFF. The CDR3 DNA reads TGTGCCAGCAGCCAAGCTTTGGGACAGCAGAATGAAAAACTGTTTTTT.

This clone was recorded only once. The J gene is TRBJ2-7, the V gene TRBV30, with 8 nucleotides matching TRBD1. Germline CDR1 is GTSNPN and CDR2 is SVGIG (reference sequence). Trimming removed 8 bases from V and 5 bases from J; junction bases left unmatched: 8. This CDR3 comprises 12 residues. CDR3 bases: TGTGCCGGCTCCGACAGGGGAGACGAGCAGTACTTC. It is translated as CAGSDRGDEQYF.

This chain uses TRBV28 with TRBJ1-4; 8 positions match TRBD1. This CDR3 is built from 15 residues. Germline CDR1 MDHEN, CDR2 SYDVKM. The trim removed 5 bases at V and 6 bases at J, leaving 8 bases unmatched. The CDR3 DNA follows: TGTGCCAGCAGTCCCTGGACAGGGAAGGATGAAAAACTGTTTTTT. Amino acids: CASSPWTGKDEKLFF.

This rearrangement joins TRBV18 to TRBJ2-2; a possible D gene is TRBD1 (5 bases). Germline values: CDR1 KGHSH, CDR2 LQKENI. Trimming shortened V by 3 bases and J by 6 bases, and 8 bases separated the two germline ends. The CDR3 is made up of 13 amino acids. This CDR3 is CASSPQGSGELFF. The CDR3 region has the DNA TGTGCCAGCTCACCGCAGGGCTCCGGGGAGCTGTTTTTT.

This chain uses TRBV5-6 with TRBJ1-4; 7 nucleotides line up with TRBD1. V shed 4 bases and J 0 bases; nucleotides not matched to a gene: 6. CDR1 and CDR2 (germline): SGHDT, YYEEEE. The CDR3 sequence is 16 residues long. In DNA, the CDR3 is TGTGCCAGCAGCCTAGGGACAGTTGCAACTAATGAAAAACTGTTTTTT. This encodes CASSLGTVATNEKLFF.

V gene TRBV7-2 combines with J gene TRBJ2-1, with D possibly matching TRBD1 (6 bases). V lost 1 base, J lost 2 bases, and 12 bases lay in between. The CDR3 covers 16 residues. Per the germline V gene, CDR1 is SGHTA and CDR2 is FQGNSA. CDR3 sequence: CASSLGGTTAYNEQFF. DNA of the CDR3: TGTGCCAGCAGCTTAGGGGGGACAACCGCCTACAATGAGCAGTTCTTC.

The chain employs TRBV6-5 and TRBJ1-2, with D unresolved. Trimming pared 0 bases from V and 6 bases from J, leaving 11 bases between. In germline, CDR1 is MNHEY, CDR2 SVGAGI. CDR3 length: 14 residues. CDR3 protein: CASSYSTGSHGYTF. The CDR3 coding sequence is TGTGCCAGCAGTTACTCCACCGGGAGCCATGGCTACACCTTC.

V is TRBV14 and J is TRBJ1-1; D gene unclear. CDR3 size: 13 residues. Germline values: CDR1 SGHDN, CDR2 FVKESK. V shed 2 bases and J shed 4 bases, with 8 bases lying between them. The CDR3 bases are TGTGCCAGCAGCCAACCTTCTATCACTGAAGCTTTCTTT. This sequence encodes CASSQPSITEAFF.

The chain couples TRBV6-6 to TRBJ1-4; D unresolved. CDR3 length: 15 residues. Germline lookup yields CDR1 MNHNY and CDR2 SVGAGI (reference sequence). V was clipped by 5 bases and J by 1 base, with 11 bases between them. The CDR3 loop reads CASSLVRETNEKLFF. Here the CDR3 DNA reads TGTGCCAGCAGTCTCGTTCGGGAAACTAATGAAAAACTGTTTTTT.

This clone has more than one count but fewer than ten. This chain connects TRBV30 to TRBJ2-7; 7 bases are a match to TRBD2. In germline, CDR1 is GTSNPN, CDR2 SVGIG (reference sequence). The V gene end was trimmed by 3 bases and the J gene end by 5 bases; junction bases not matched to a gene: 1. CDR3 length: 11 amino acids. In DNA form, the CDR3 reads TGTGCCTGGAGCGGGACTAACGAGCAGTACTTC. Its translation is CAWSGTNEQYF.

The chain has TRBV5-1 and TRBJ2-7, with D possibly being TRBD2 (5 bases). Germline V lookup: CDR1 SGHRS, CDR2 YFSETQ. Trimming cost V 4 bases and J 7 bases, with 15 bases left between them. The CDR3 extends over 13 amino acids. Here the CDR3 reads CASSGGSPGEQYF. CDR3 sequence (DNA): TGCGCCAGCAGCGGTGGGTCCCCGGGGGAGCAGTACTTC.

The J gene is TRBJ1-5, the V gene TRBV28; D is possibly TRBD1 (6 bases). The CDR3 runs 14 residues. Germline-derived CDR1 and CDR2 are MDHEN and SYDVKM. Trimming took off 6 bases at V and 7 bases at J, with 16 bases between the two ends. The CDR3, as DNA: TGTGCCAGCAGGCCTGGACAGAGCCTCCAGCCCCAGCATTTT. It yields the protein CASRPGQSLQPQHF. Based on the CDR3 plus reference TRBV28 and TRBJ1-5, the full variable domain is DVKVTQSSRYLVKRTGEKVFLECVQDMDHENMFWYRQDPGLGLRLIYFSYDVKMKEKGDIPEGYSVSREKKERFSLILESASTNQTSMYLCASRPGQSLQPQHFGDGTRLSIL.